These T cell receptor beta chains were read from a single sample in a study of blood T cell repertoires in COVID-19. The repertoire was sequenced with immunoSEQ multiplex PCR; TCRdb's copy has only in-frame clones and lacks some. This repertoire shows around 88,000 clones, more than 70% found once; its top ten account for 2.9%. Sequencing was done on a sample of peripheral blood. These receptors were taken from a woman aged 80 or over with acute or convalescent COVID-19. CDR3s include the opening cysteine and the closing phenylalanine or tryptophan. The D gene is left open where the match is weak. Where a row states a size, it is once, few, many or the class of an expanded clone; other rows omit it.

j_gene | d_gene | v_gene | abundance | CDR3aa | CDR3nt
TRBJ1-1 | TRBD1 | TRBV5-1 | NA | CASSAGQGAAEAFF | TGCGCCAGCAGCGCCGGACAGGGGGCTGCTGAAGCTTTCTTT
TRBJ1-2 | NA | TRBV12-3/TRBV12-4 | few | CASSLVANYGYTF | TGTGCCAGCAGTTTAGTAGCTAACTATGGCTACACCTTC
TRBJ1-4 | TRBD1 | TRBV18 | NA | CASSPDRGNEKLFF | TGTGCCAGCTCACCGGACAGGGGAAATGAAAAACTGTTTTTT
TRBJ1-5 | TRBD1 | TRBV19 | few | CASSASGTGLSNQPQHF | TGTGCCAGTAGTGCTTCCGGGACAGGGCTTAGCAATCAGCCCCAGCATTTT
TRBJ2-7 | TRBD2 | TRBV11-2 | NA | CASSLAASGGARAREQYF | TGTGCCAGCAGCTTAGCGGCTAGCGGGGGGGCCCGAGCGCGCGAGCAGTACTTC
TRBJ2-2 | NA | TRBV28 | NA | CASSLLASALLGELFF | TGTGCCAGCAGTTTACTGGCTAGCGCCTTATTGGGGGAGCTGTTTTTT
TRBJ1-1 | TRBD1 | TRBV18 | once | CASSPPTGDTEAFF | TGTGCCAGCTCACCGCCGACAGGGGACACTGAAGCTTTCTTT
TRBJ2-1 | TRBD1 | TRBV30 | NA | CAWRSLTGASYNEQFF | TGTGCCTGGAGAAGCCTGACAGGGGCAAGCTACAATGAGCAGTTCTTC
TRBJ1-1 | TRBD1 | TRBV11-2 | NA | CASSPDRGRRTEAFF | TGTGCCAGCAGCCCTGACAGGGGGCGAAGGACTGAAGCTTTCTTT
TRBJ1-6 | TRBD1 | TRBV6-4 | NA | CASSDGTGTSPLHF | TGTGCCAGCAGTGACGGGACAGGGACCTCACCCCTCCACTTT
TRBJ2-1 | TRBD2 | TRBV20-1 | NA | CSASLAGGRKYNEQFF | TGCAGTGCTAGTTTAGCGGGGGGAAGGAAATACAATGAGCAGTTCTTC
TRBJ2-7 | NA | TRBV6-5 | NA | CASSWETRSEQYF | TGTGCCAGCAGTTGGGAGACTAGGAGCGAGCAGTACTTC
TRBJ1-1 | TRBD1 | TRBV7-2 | NA | CASSFGDRGTEAFF | TGTGCCAGCAGCTTCGGGGACAGGGGCACTGAAGCTTTCTTT
TRBJ2-2 | TRBD2 | TRBV5-8 | NA | CASSSTSGRYTGELFF | TGTGCCAGCAGCTCAACTAGCGGGAGGTACACCGGGGAGCTGTTTTTT
TRBJ2-1 | TRBD2 | TRBV7-2 | NA | CASLPGLAGAEQFF | TGTGCCTCCCTCCCGGGACTAGCGGGAGCCGAGCAGTTCTTC
TRBJ2-2 | NA | TRBV9 | NA | CASSLNGMNTGELFF | TGTGCCAGCAGCCTAAACGGGATGAACACCGGGGAGCTGTTTTTT
TRBJ1-3 | NA | TRBV18 | NA | CASSPPSRPGNTIYF | TGTGCCAGCTCACCACCTTCTAGACCTGGAAACACCATATATTTT
TRBJ1-2 | NA | TRBV5-6 | once | CASSPGSGASYGYTF | TGTGCCAGCAGCCCGGGGAGCGGGGCCTCCTATGGCTACACCTTC
TRBJ2-1 | NA | TRBV9 | NA | CASSRDSYNEQFF | TGTGCCAGCAGTCGGGACTCCTACAATGAGCAGTTCTTC
TRBJ2-3 | TRBD1 | TRBV7-2 | NA | CASSLGTGDTDTQYF | TGTGCCAGCAGCTTAGGGACAGGGGACACAGATACGCAGTATTTT
TRBJ2-2 | NA | TRBV27 | NA | CASTLNTGELFF | TGTGCCAGCACCCTTAACACCGGGGAGCTGTTTTTT
TRBJ1-4 | NA | TRBV15 | once | CATSRVRNLNEKLFF | TGTGCCACCAGCAGGGTCAGGAACCTAAATGAAAAACTGTTTTTT